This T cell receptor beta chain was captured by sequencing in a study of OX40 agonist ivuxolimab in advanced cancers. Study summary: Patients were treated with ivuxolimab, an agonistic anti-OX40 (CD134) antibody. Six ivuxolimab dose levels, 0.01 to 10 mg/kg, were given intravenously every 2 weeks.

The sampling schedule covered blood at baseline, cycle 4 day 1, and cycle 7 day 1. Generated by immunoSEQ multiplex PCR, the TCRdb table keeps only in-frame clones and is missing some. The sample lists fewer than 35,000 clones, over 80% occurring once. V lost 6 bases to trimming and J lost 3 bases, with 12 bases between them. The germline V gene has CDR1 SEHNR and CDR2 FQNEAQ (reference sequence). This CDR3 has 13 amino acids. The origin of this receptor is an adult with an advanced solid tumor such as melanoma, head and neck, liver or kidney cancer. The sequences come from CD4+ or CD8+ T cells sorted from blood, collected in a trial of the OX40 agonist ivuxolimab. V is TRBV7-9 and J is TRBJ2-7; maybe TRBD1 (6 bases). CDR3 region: CASSLDRVYEQYF. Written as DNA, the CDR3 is TGTGCCAGCAGTCTGGACAGAGTCTACGAGCAGTACTTC.